Below, 30 T cell receptor beta chains from the same sample are listed, as sequenced in a study of blood T cell repertoires in COVID-19. Sequencing was performed with immunoSEQ multiplex PCR; in TCRdb, only in-frame clones are kept and a portion is missing. The table lists under 150,000 clones, approximately 90% of them singletons. Sequencing used peripheral blood. The receptors stem from a human donor in a cohort sampled during active COVID-19.

V gene TRBV13 combines with J gene TRBJ2-5, with TRBD1 matching over 10 bases. Germline V CDR1 and CDR2: PRHDT, FYEKMQ (reference sequence). This CDR3 spans 14 amino acids. Trimming took 4 bases from V and 3 from J; bases not matched to a gene: 2. CDR3 amino acids: CASSSTGGEETQYF. CDR3 bases: TGTGCCAGCAGCTCGACAGGGGGCGAAGAGACCCAGTACTTC.

The chain joins TRBV6-5 to TRBJ1-1; D is unclear. V dropped 6 bases and J dropped 1 base, with 6 bases sitting between them. Germline loops: CDR1 MNHEY, CDR2 SVGAGI. CDR3 length: 12 amino acids. The chain's CDR3 is CASRRRNTEAFF. The DNA of the CDR3 is TGTGCCAGCAGGAGGAGGAACACTGAAGCTTTCTTT.

The chain carries TRBV19 and TRBJ1-6; 7 positions agree with TRBD1. The CDR3 consists of 15 residues. V shed 4 bases, J shed 6 bases, and the junction held 6 bases outside the gene matches. Per the germline V gene, CDR1 is LNHDA and CDR2 is SQIVND (reference sequence). The CDR3 spells CASSTTQGGNSPLHF. The CDR3 coding sequence is TGTGCCAGTAGTACCACGCAGGGGGGTAATTCACCCCTCCACTTT.

The chain combines TRBV3-1 (or the pseudogene TRBV3-2) with TRBJ2-2; possibly TRBD2 for D (6 bases). V lost 5 bases, J lost 4 bases, and 23 bases lay in between. This CDR3 comprises 18 residues. The germline V gene encodes CDR1 LGHDT and CDR2 YNNKEL (reference sequence). Written as DNA, the CDR3 is TGTGCCAGCAGCTTCCGGAGGGCGGGCTTAAAGGGCACCGGGGAGCTGTTTTTT. As protein: CASSFRRAGLKGTGELFF.

The chain has TRBV6-5 and TRBJ1-6, with 8 bases fitting TRBD1. Unmatched junction bases numbered 11, after V lost 3 bases and J lost 10 bases. Germline CDR1 is MNHEY and CDR2 is SVGAGI. The CDR3 has 16 amino acids. For the CDR3, the DNA is TGTGCCAGCAGTTATAGAGACAGGGGCTCCCTATCACCCCTCCACTTT. Protein: CASSYRDRGSLSPLHF.

This clone was counted a single time. The chain uses TRBV30 and TRBJ1-5; D might be TRBD1 (6 bases). V was clipped by 7 bases and J by 0 bases, with 25 bases between them. Germline V CDR1 and CDR2: GTSNPN, SVGIG (reference sequence). CDR3 length equals 18 residues. CDR3 residues: CAFSAGGGGLYSNQPQHF. DNA for the CDR3: TGTGCCTTTTCGGCGGGGGGCGGGGGGCTATATAGCAATCAGCCCCAGCATTTT.

V gene TRBV6-1 combines with J gene TRBJ1-4; 7 nucleotides align to TRBD1. The V segment lost 3 bases and the J segment 4 bases; nucleotides outside the gene matches: 5. There are 15 residues in the CDR3. Per germline, CDR1 MNHNS and CDR2 SASEGT. This CDR3 reads CASSEEGTVNEKLFF. CDR3 nucleotide sequence: TGTGCCAGCAGTGAGGAAGGGACAGTTAATGAAAAACTGTTTTTT.

The rearrangement uses TRBV9 and TRBJ2-2; maybe TRBD1 (6 bases). Germline CDR1 reads SGDLS; CDR2 reads YYNGEE. The ends were cut back, 3 bases at V and 1 base at J, with 7 bases in the middle. This CDR3 is 14 amino acids long. In nucleotides, the CDR3 is TGTGCCAGCAGCGAGGGGGTGAACACCGGGGAGCTGTTTTTT. It encodes CASSEGVNTGELFF. The full variable domain, in which reference TRBV9 and TRBJ2-2 provide the parts outside the CDR3, is DSGVTQTPKHLITATGQRVTLRCSPRSGDLSVYWYQQSLDQGLQFLIQYYNGEERAKGNILERFSAQQFPDLHSELNLSSLELGDSALYFCASSEGVNTGELFFGEGSRLTVL.

J is TRBJ1-2 and V is TRBV5-4; D gene unclear. Germline V lookup: CDR1 SGHNT, CDR2 YYREEE (reference sequence). This CDR3 region has 14 residues. The V end lost 0 bases, the J end lost 7 bases, and 13 bases lay between the germline ends. CDR3 nucleotide sequence: TGTGCCAGCAGCTTGGCCTATTCGGGGTTTGGCTACACCTTC. Amino acid sequence: CASSLAYSGFGYTF.

The chain joins TRBV2 to TRBJ1-2, with TRBD1 matching 9 bases. V gave up 8 bases and J gave up 3 bases; unmatched junction bases: 7. The CDR3 is 14 amino acids. CDR1 and CDR2 (germline): SNHLY, FYNNEI. The CDR3 reads CASGEDRGYYGYTF. CDR3 DNA: TGTGCCAGCGGGGAGGACAGGGGTTACTATGGCTACACCTTC.

V gene TRBV7-2 combines with J gene TRBJ2-1; 13 nucleotides align to TRBD2. Losses at the gene ends were 1 base for V and 7 bases for J; bases not matched to a gene: 7. Germline-derived CDR1 and CDR2 are SGHTA and FQGNSA. The CDR3 extends over 17 amino acids. Here the CDR3 DNA reads TGTGCCAGCAGCTTAGTAGCGTGGGGACTAGCGGGGAATGAGCAGTTCTTC. The encoded protein is CASSLVAWGLAGNEQFF.

The chain has TRBV30 and TRBJ1-2; no reliable D call. Germline V gene lookup returns CDR1 GTSNPN and CDR2 SVGIG (reference sequence). The CDR3 sequence is 13 residues long. V was trimmed by 4 bases and J by 1 base, leaving 10 bases between them. The CDR3 reads CAWTEGGNYGYTF. CDR3 coding DNA: TGTGCCTGGACGGAGGGCGGTAACTATGGCTACACCTTC.

This sequence joins TRBV2 and TRBJ1-1; no reliable D call. The CDR3 has 14 residues. Germline loops: CDR1 SNHLY, CDR2 FYNNEI. V was shortened by 6 bases and J by 5 bases, with 16 bases between the two germline ends. Written as DNA, the CDR3 is TGTGCCAGCAGGGACTCCTGGTCTCAAACTGAAGCTTTCTTT. Protein sequence: CASRDSWSQTEAFF.

CDR3 in DNA: TGCGCCAGCAGCTTGGAAACAGCCTACAATGAGCAGTTCTTC. Translating gives CASSLETAYNEQFF. The chain combines TRBV5-1 with TRBJ2-1; D is ambiguous. Trimming took off 0 bases at V and 2 bases at J, with 6 bases between the two ends. In germline, CDR1 is SGHRS, CDR2 YFSETQ. The CDR3 runs 14 residues.

The gene calls are TRBV6-2 or TRBV6-3 and TRBJ1-5; D ambiguous. V dropped 1 base and J dropped 4 bases, with 8 bases sitting between them. Germline CDR1 and CDR2: MNHEY and SVGEGT. The CDR3 covers 14 residues. The CDR3 DNA reads as TGTGCCAGCAGTTACTTGGGAGGGAATCAGCCCCAGCATTTT. This gives the protein CASSYLGGNQPQHF.

The DNA for the CDR3 is TGTGCCAGCAGCTTAGCCGCGCCCTACAGGGGAGGCGAGCAGTACTTC. Protein product: CASSLAAPYRGGEQYF. This chain connects TRBV7-2 to TRBJ2-7; a possible D gene is TRBD1 (7 bases). Trimming stripped 0 bases from V and 6 bases from J, with 18 bases between. The V gene's germline CDR1 is SGHTA and CDR2 FQGNSA. The CDR3 has 16 amino acids.

V usage is TRBV5-4 and J usage is TRBJ2-3; the match to TRBD2 covers 9 bases. Germline lookup yields CDR1 SGHNT and CDR2 YYREEE (reference sequence). CDR3 length equals 17 residues. Trimming took 4 bases from V and 4 from J; bases not matched to a gene: 13. The DNA of the CDR3 is TGTGCCAGCAGCCGCCCCGGCGGGGGGGCCAAGGCAGATACGCAGTATTTT. It codes for CASSRPGGGAKADTQYF.

The chain employs TRBV7-9 and TRBJ2-7; D is unresolved. CDR3 length equals 13 residues. Deletions cut 1 base from V and 4 bases from J, with 8 bases between. Germline CDR1 reads SEHNR; CDR2 reads FQNEAQ (reference sequence). DNA for the CDR3: TGTGCCAGCAGCTTAGGTCCCCGGTACGAGCAGTACTTC. It is translated as CASSLGPRYEQYF.

The chain links TRBV18 to TRBJ1-5, with 10 bases identical to TRBD1. This CDR3 is built from 16 residues. V gave up 2 bases and J gave up 3 bases; unmatched junction bases: 4. The V gene's germline CDR1 is KGHSH and CDR2 LQKENI. The CDR3 is CASSPAGTGVNQPQHF. The CDR3 coding sequence is TGTGCCAGCTCACCAGCCGGGACAGGGGTCAATCAGCCCCAGCATTTT.

J is TRBJ1-1 and V is TRBV21-1; the D call of TRBD1 is as the table states it, not checked on the DNA. TRBV21-1 is tagged as a pseudogene. The CDR3 sequence is 17 residues long. The CDR3 nucleotides are TGTGCCAGCAGCTCCCCTCTTGCAGGGGGCGGGAACACTGAAGCTTTCTTT. This codes for CASSSPLAGGGNTEAFF.

The J gene is TRBJ1-4, the V gene TRBV30; a weak D match, TRBD1 (6 bases). The germline CDR1 and CDR2 sequences are GTSNPN and SVGIG (reference sequence). CDR3 size: 15 residues. The ends were cut back, 0 bases at V and 3 bases at J, with 11 bases in the middle. Written as DNA, the CDR3 is TGTGCCTGGAGTGTCCAGGGGAGTGCTAATGAAAAACTGTTTTTT. Encoded protein: CAWSVQGSANEKLFF.

This clone was detected a few times. This chain uses TRBV2 with TRBJ2-5, with D possibly matching TRBD2 (5 bases). Germline assignment: CDR1 SNHLY and CDR2 FYNNEI. The CDR3 is 12 residues long. With 3 bases removed from V and 12 bases from J, the gap between germline ends came to 14 bases. The DNA of the CDR3 is TGTGCCAGCAGTGATGGTAGCGCTCATAAGTACTTC. Its protein is CASSDGSAHKYF.

The V gene is TRBV5-1, the J gene TRBJ1-1; no reliable D call. V dropped 0 bases and J dropped 0 bases, with 6 bases sitting between them. The CDR3 runs 14 residues. Germline-derived CDR1 and CDR2 are SGHRS and YFSETQ. The CDR3 loop is CASSLELLNTEAFF. CDR3 nucleotides: TGCGCCAGCAGCTTGGAACTCTTGAACACTGAAGCTTTCTTT.

In this sample, this clone turned up once. The J gene is TRBJ1-2, the V gene TRBV7-8; TRBD1 agrees at 11 bases. CDR3 length: 16 amino acids. J gave up 4 bases and V 2 bases, and 6 bases lay outside the gene matches. Germline V CDR1 and CDR2: SGHVS, FQNEAQ. The CDR3 spells CASSLTDRGLGYGYTF. The CDR3 DNA reads TGTGCCAGCAGCTTAACGGACAGGGGGCTTGGCTATGGCTACACCTTC.

This chain uses TRBV18 with TRBJ2-1, with D tentatively TRBD1 (5 bases). Trimming cost V 1 base and J 1 base, with 17 bases left between them. The CDR3 is 18 residues long. Per the germline V gene, CDR1 is KGHSH and CDR2 is LQKENI. This CDR3 reads CASSPRPNQGSSYNEQFF. As DNA, the CDR3 is TGTGCCAGCTCACCACGCCCGAATCAGGGATCGTCCTACAATGAGCAGTTCTTC.

This clone occurred once. CDR3: CASSDRVREAFF. DNA for the CDR3: TGTGCCAGCAGCGACAGGGTACGAGAAGCTTTCTTT. This chain uses TRBV6-2 or TRBV6-3 with TRBJ1-1, with 7 bases matching TRBD1. There are 12 residues in the CDR3. Trimming took 6 bases from V and 8 from J; bases not matched to a gene: 6. Germline-derived CDR1 and CDR2 are MNHEY and SVGEGT.

On this clone: The same CDR3 can be traced to other DNA sequences in this sample. The chain recombines TRBV12-3 or TRBV12-4 with TRBJ1-2; D uncertain. Trimming removed 3 bases at V and 1 base at J, with 6 bases between. This CDR3 is built from 13 residues. The CDR3 reads CASSLSGNYGYTF. As DNA, the CDR3 is TGTGCCAGCAGTTTGTCGGGTAACTATGGCTACACCTTC.

J is TRBJ2-1 and V is TRBV7-3; possibly TRBD2 for D (6 bases). This CDR3 has 13 residues. CDR1 and CDR2 (germline): SGHTA, FQGTGA. Trimming took off 5 bases at V and 10 bases at J, with 15 bases between the two ends. The CDR3 loop is CASSRDPEGEQFF. The CDR3 coding sequence is TGTGCCAGCAGCCGGGACCCGGAGGGGGAGCAGTTCTTC. Variable domain in full (rest from reference TRBV7-3 and TRBJ2-1): GAGVSQTPSNKVTEKGKYVELRCDPISGHTALYWYRQSLGQGPEFLIYFQGTGAADDSGLPNDRFFAVRPEGSVSTLKIQRTERGDSAVYLCASSRDPEGEQFFGPGTRLTVL.

The CDR3 reads CASSESGIGGNQPQHF. The CDR3 DNA is TGTGCCAGCAGTGAATCTGGAATCGGGGGCAATCAGCCCCAGCATTTT. The V call is TRBV25-1, the J call TRBJ1-5; D uncertain. The V end lost 1 base, the J end lost 2 bases, and 12 bases lay between the germline ends. This CDR3 has 16 residues. Germline V gives CDR1 MGHDK, CDR2 SYGVNS.

This clone turned up a few times. V gene TRBV4-1 combines with J gene TRBJ1-5; weak D call: TRBD1 (5 bases). From germline, CDR1 is MGHRA and CDR2 YSYEKL. CDR3 length equals 14 residues. V lost 4 bases to trimming and J lost 6 bases, with 13 bases between them. The CDR3 DNA is TGCGCCAGCAGCCCATCCCCAGGGTTTCAGCCCCAGCATTTT. It translates to CASSPSPGFQPQHF.